This TCR beta chain is drawn from a study of PD-1 blockade in classical Hodgkin lymphoma. General study findings and limits: Reported findings placed baseline TCR diversity lower in newly diagnosed patients (compared with healthy donors).

For this clone: Its cognate antigen is unknown.

The time point denotes: cycle 4 day 1 (C4D1), after 5 to 7 weeks of nivolumab. The patients all showed relapse after autologous stem cell transplantation, while their brentuximab vedotin exposure varied. Complete response, partial response or progressive disease made up the best responses. V was pared by 6 bases and J by 3 bases, with 15 bases between. This CDR3 is built from 15 residues. Germline V gene sequence: CDR1 SNHLY, CDR2 FYNNEI. Measured with immunoSEQ multiplex PCR; TCRdb has only the in-frame clones, and not every one. Among some 93,000 clones listed, approximately 83% were seen once. The sample consisted of peripheral blood mononuclear cells (PBMCs), taken before the fourth cycle of nivolumab. The chain uses TRBV2 and TRBJ2-1, with D possibly being TRBD2 (5 bases). The receptor was derived from a human donor with classical Hodgkin lymphoma. CDR3 protein: CASSLTSLNYNEQFF. CDR3 in DNA: TGTGCCAGCAGCCTAACTAGTCTCAACTACAATGAGCAGTTCTTC.